These 22 T cell receptor beta chains came from one sample sequenced in a study of OX40 agonist ivuxolimab in advanced cancers. Only in-frame clones appear in the TCRdb table, and some are missing; sequencing was by immunoSEQ multiplex PCR. The sample contains about 120,000 clones, 85% to 95% of which appear only once. The sequencing here drew on CD4+ or CD8+ T cells sorted from blood, taken in a trial of the OX40 agonist ivuxolimab. The source is an adult with an advanced solid tumor such as melanoma, head and neck, liver or kidney cancer.

The chain uses TRBV27 and TRBJ2-1; D is tentatively TRBD1 or TRBD2 (5 bases each). Per the germline V gene, CDR1 is MNHEY and CDR2 is SMNVEV (reference sequence). The CDR3 spans 16 residues. Trimming took 5 bases from V and 2 from J, leaving 16 bases between them. CDR3 in amino acids: CASSTGTHTTYNEQFF. The CDR3 coding sequence is TGTGCCAGCAGTACCGGGACGCATACAACCTACAATGAGCAGTTCTTC.

V and J are TRBV6-5 and TRBJ1-4; maybe TRBD1 (6 bases). Trimming took 4 bases from V and 10 from J, leaving 16 bases between them. Per germline, CDR1 MNHEY and CDR2 SVGAGI. The CDR3 contains 14 residues. CDR3 DNA sequence: TGTGCCAGCAGTTCCCCGGGCTTCAGGGGAAAACTGTTTTTT. Translation gives CASSSPGFRGKLFF.

The chain has TRBV6-1 and TRBJ2-1, with unresolved D. The CDR3 totals 13 residues. Germline-derived CDR1 and CDR2 are MNHNS and SASEGT. V was pared by 0 bases and J by 10 bases, with 10 bases between. The CDR3 spells CASSEARVSEQFF. The CDR3 nucleotides are TGTGCCAGCAGTGAAGCTCGAGTGAGCGAGCAGTTCTTC.

V and J are TRBV6-1 and TRBJ1-5, with TRBD1 as a possible D gene (6 bases). The CDR3 is made up of 17 amino acids. V gave up 2 bases and J gave up 2 bases, with 16 bases separating them. The V gene's germline CDR1 is MNHNS and CDR2 SASEGT. The CDR3: CASSERLGSGGNQPQHF. CDR3 nucleotides: TGTGCCAGCAGTGAAAGGTTGGGATCAGGGGGCAATCAGCCCCAGCATTTT.

CDR3 sequence (DNA): TGCAGCGTTCCTAAGGGGACTGCCGGGACTGAAGCTTTCTTT. It codes for CSVPKGTAGTEAFF. The chain links TRBV29-1 to TRBJ1-1, with D maybe TRBD1 (5 bases). CDR3 size: 14 residues. Trimming pared 5 bases from V and 5 bases from J, leaving 18 bases between. The germline gives CDR1 SQVTM, CDR2 ANQGSEA.

V usage is TRBV19 and J usage is TRBJ1-6; D is uncertain. CDR3 length equals 15 residues. From germline, CDR1 is LNHDA and CDR2 SQIVND (reference sequence). V shed 8 bases and J shed 7 bases, with 18 bases lying between them. The CDR3 nucleotides are TGTGCCAGTTCCGTGTCAGGTGTTGGGAATTCACCCCTCCACTTT. Protein: CASSVSGVGNSPLHF.

The rearrangement joins TRBV11-3 to TRBJ2-1, with TRBD1 matching 11 bases. Germline V CDR1 and CDR2: SGHNT, YENEEA. The CDR3 extends over 14 amino acids. With 5 bases clipped from V and 15 bases from J, the junction kept 12 bases outside the gene matches. CDR3 nucleotides: TGTGCCAGCAGCCCCCGTATCTCGGACAGGGGGCTGTTCTTC. Translated: CASSPRISDRGLFF.

This chain connects TRBV7-2 to TRBJ1-2, with 8 bases fitting TRBD1. This CDR3 is 13 amino acids long. The V segment lost 4 bases and the J segment 4 bases; nucleotides outside the gene matches: 2. Germline values: CDR1 SGHTA, CDR2 FQGNSA. CDR3 in amino acids: CASSYRGTYGYTF. The CDR3 nucleotides read TGTGCCAGCAGCTACAGGGGGACCTATGGCTACACCTTC.

V gene TRBV6-5 combines with J gene TRBJ1-2; 9 positions agree with TRBD1. V lost 4 bases, J lost 12 bases, and 15 bases stayed unmatched. CDR1 and CDR2 from the germline V gene are MNHEY and SVGAGI. The CDR3 consists of 15 residues. The CDR3 DNA follows: TGTGCCAGCAGTTTATCTCGGGGACAGGGAATTTTGGACACCTTC. This encodes CASSLSRGQGILDTF.

This chain uses TRBV18 with TRBJ1-4; possibly TRBD1 for D (6 bases). The CDR3 is 15 amino acids. Germline V gene sequence: CDR1 KGHSH, CDR2 LQKENI. Trimming cost V 0 bases and J 6 bases, with 11 bases left between them. The CDR3 DNA is TGTGCCAGCTCACCACCACAGGGCCGGGATGAAAAACTGTTTTTT. This translates into CASSPPQGRDEKLFF.

The chain has TRBV6-1 and TRBJ2-3; 16 bases match TRBD2. V was pared by 3 bases and J by 5 bases, with 8 bases of the junction left unmatched. The length of the CDR3 is 18 residues. Germline lookup yields CDR1 MNHNS and CDR2 SASEGT. The CDR3, as DNA: TGTGCCAGCAGTGATTGGGGGACTAGCGGGAGGGTGAGAGATACGCAGTATTTT. Its protein product is CASSDWGTSGRVRDTQYF.

The chain links TRBV28 to TRBJ2-3; 8 nucleotides align to TRBD2. CDR1 is MDHEN and CDR2 is SYDVKM in the germline V gene. The ends lost 5 bases at V and 2 bases at J; junction bases unmatched: 6. This CDR3 is built from 15 residues. The CDR3, as DNA: TGTGCCAGCAGTCATCCACTAGCGGCCACAGATACGCAGTATTTT. This sequence encodes CASSHPLAATDTQYF.

The V and J genes are TRBV7-3 and TRBJ2-5; the match to TRBD2 covers 10 bases. J lost 5 bases, V lost 5 bases, and 8 bases had no gene match. Germline V gene lookup returns CDR1 SGHTA and CDR2 FQGTGA. The CDR3 spans 15 residues. The CDR3 spells CASSAAGGPGETQYF. In nucleotides, the CDR3 is TGTGCCAGCAGCGCAGCGGGAGGGCCCGGGGAGACCCAGTACTTC.

The chain couples TRBV5-1 to TRBJ1-4; D not resolved. Trimming removed 0 bases from V and 3 bases from J, with 12 bases in between. The CDR3 totals 16 residues. Germline CDR1 reads SGHRS; CDR2 reads YFSETQ. Here the CDR3 reads CASSLAVGRANEKLFF. CDR3 in DNA: TGCGCCAGCAGCTTGGCCGTTGGGCGGGCTAATGAAAAACTGTTTTTT. The full variable domain, its missing parts supplied by reference TRBV5-1 and TRBJ1-4, is KAGVTQTPRYLIKTRGQQVTLSCSPISGHRSVSWYQQTPGQGLQFLFEYFSETQRNKGNFPGRFSGRQFSNSRSEMNVSTLELGDSALYLCASSLAVGRANEKLFFGSGTQLSVL.

This chain uses TRBV5-4 with TRBJ1-4, with D perhaps matching TRBD1 (6 bases). This CDR3 is built from 14 residues. Per the germline V gene, CDR1 is SGHNT and CDR2 is YYREEE (reference sequence). V dropped 1 base and J dropped 7 bases, with 11 bases sitting between them. The CDR3 DNA follows: TGTGCCAGCAGCTTGACAGGGTCTGGTGAAAAACTGTTTTTT. It is translated as CASSLTGSGEKLFF.

The CDR3 DNA reads TGCGCCAGCAGCCCTCTAGTAGGGTCGGGTGAAAAACTGTTTTTT. It codes for CASSPLVGSGEKLFF. The J gene is TRBJ1-4, the V gene TRBV4-1; D remains unclear. V was shortened by 4 bases and J by 7 bases, with 16 bases between the two germline ends. This CDR3 has 15 amino acids. CDR1 and CDR2 from the germline V gene are MGHRA and YSYEKL.

The rearrangement joins TRBV19 to TRBJ1-5; D is perhaps TRBD1 (5 bases). The CDR3 is 15 residues long. V lost 6 bases to trimming and J lost 3 bases, with 15 bases between them. Germline loops: CDR1 LNHDA, CDR2 SQIVND (reference sequence). This CDR3 reads CASRAQGGINQPQHF. The CDR3 DNA is TGTGCCAGTAGGGCCCAGGGTGGGATCAATCAGCCCCAGCATTTT.

This clone was observed once. The rearrangement uses TRBV5-4 and TRBJ2-3; perhaps TRBD2 as D (5 bases). Trimming took 3 bases from V and 5 from J, leaving 16 bases between them. This CDR3 is built from 15 residues. The germline CDR1 and CDR2 sequences are SGHNT and YYREEE (reference sequence). DNA of the CDR3: TGTGCCAGCAGCTCAACTAGAAAGTTAGGAGATACGCAGTATTTT. Protein product: CASSSTRKLGDTQYF.

The J gene is TRBJ1-1, the V gene TRBV28; 8 bases align to TRBD1. CDR3 size: 12 residues. Germline V gives CDR1 MDHEN, CDR2 SYDVKM. V shed 1 base and J 11 bases; nucleotides not matched to a gene: 3. CDR3 bases: TGTGCCAGCAGTTTATACCGGACAGGGGCTTTCTTT. Encoded protein: CASSLYRTGAFF.

The gene calls are TRBV5-5 and TRBJ2-7; D is ambiguous. V was shortened by 5 bases and J by 1 base, with 13 bases between the two germline ends. CDR3 length equals 14 residues. CDR1 and CDR2 (germline): SGHKS, YYEKEE (reference sequence). The CDR3 region has the DNA TGTGCCAGCAGGTCCGAAGTTATTTCCTACGAGCAGTACTTC. This sequence encodes CASRSEVISYEQYF.

DNA for the CDR3: TGTGCCAGTAGTATAAAAAAGGCCAGCACAGATACGCAGTATTTT. Translating it yields CASSIKKASTDTQYF. This sequence joins TRBV19 and TRBJ2-3; D unresolved. The CDR3 extends over 15 amino acids. The germline V and J ends were trimmed by 2 bases and 0 bases, with 9 bases remaining between them. Germline CDR1 LNHDA, CDR2 SQIVND (reference sequence).

CDR3 region: CASSLSRYEQYF. The CDR3 nucleotides are TGTGCCAGCAGCTTATCGAGGTACGAGCAGTACTTC. The V gene is TRBV7-7, the J gene TRBJ2-7; D is ambiguous. CDR3 length: 12 amino acids. Germline lookup yields CDR1 SSHAT and CDR2 FNYEAQ (reference sequence). Trimming stripped 2 bases from V and 4 bases from J, with 6 bases between. The complete variable domain, with remaining parts taken from reference TRBV7-7 and TRBJ2-7, reads GAGVSQSPRYKVTKRGQDVTLRCDPISSHATLYWYQQALGQGPEFLTYFNYEAQPDKSGLPSDRFSAERPEGSISTLTIQRTEQRDSAMYRCASSLSRYEQYFGPGTRLTVT.